This TCR beta chain derives from a study of cytomegalovirus exposure and HLA in healthy donors. PCR involved 60 Vbeta and 13 Jbeta primers. Original analysis: Unique TCR beta chains totaled some 81 million in a later count, with around 10 million of them shared. The protocol was immunoSEQ multiplex PCR, while the TCRdb copy is restricted to in-frame clones and leaves out a portion. V and J calls and clone size are as listed in that table; D and trimming were resolved from the DNA. The table shows about 150,000 clones, with around 10% occurring only once. J lost 7 bases, V lost 4 bases, and 3 bases had no gene match. CDR3 length: 14 residues. CDR1 and CDR2 from the germline V gene are MGHRA and YSYEKL.

The J gene is TRBJ1-4, the V gene TRBV4-1, with 10 bases fitting TRBD1. The origin of this receptor is a male donor in good health and CMV-seronegative. Input material: PBMCs. The CDR3 sequence is CASSRQGAGEKLFF. Written as DNA, the CDR3 is TGCGCCAGCAGCCGACAGGGGGCAGGTGAAAAACTGTTTTTT.